These T cell receptor beta chains were read from a single sample in a study of shared clonotypes between healthy human individuals. Profiled with immunoSEQ multiplex PCR; TCRdb holds only in-frame clones, not every one. The sample contains approximately 740,000 clones, around 92% of which appear only once. The sequenced sample consisted of naive CD8+ T cells sorted from blood. The receptor source for this set is a man aged 30 to 39 in good health. Both conserved end residues are part of each CDR3. A D gene is named only where the DNA matches it firmly. Size tells how often a clone was seen (once, few, many) or the class of an expanded clone, and some rows leave it out.

j_call clone_size d_call v_call cdr3_aa cdr3_nt
TRBJ2-2 . . TRBV10-3 CAIRLDRNANTGELFF TGTGCCATCAGACTAGACAGGAACGCGAACACCGGGGAGCTGTTTTTT
TRBJ2-3 . TRBD2 TRBV10-2 CASSESLVLAGTDTQYF TGCGCCAGCAGTGAGTCCCTCGTACTAGCGGGCACAGATACGCAGTATTTT
TRBJ1-2 . . TRBV27 CASSLSGTAKRNYGYTF TGTGCCAGCAGTTTAAGTGGGACTGCCAAAAGGAACTATGGCTACACCTTC
TRBJ2-2 once . TRBV7-9 CASSPGGQIPSTGELFF TGTGCCAGCAGCCCCGGGGGGCAAATACCCTCCACCGGGGAGCTGTTTTTT
TRBJ2-7 once TRBD2 TRBV28 CASSSPGLGYEQYF TGTGCCAGCAGTTCCCCGGGACTAGGCTACGAGCAGTACTTC
TRBJ2-7 . . TRBV9 CASSVAYGSYEQYF TGTGCCAGCAGCGTAGCTTACGGATCCTACGAGCAGTACTTC
TRBJ1-4 . TRBD1 TRBV18 CASSPSLGDRDIATNEKLFF TGTGCCAGCTCACCCTCATTGGGGGACAGAGATATTGCAACTAATGAAAAACTGTTTTTT
TRBJ2-1 . . TRBV6-1 CASIGGADYNEQFF TGTGCCAGCATCGGGGGCGCGGACTACAATGAGCAGTTCTTC
TRBJ1-2 . . TRBV18 CASPDRNYGYTF TGTGCCAGCCCCGACAGGAACTATGGCTACACCTTC
TRBJ2-7 . . TRBV13 CASSLGQGLSYEQYF TGTGCCAGCAGCTTAGGCCAGGGCCTTTCCTACGAGCAGTACTTC
TRBJ2-2 . . TRBV15 CATSRGAGNTGELFF TGTGCCACCAGCAGAGGGGCGGGTAACACCGGGGAGCTGTTTTTT
TRBJ1-5 few TRBD1 TRBV9 CASSVSGRGDQPQHF TGTGCCAGCAGCGTATCGGGCAGGGGGGATCAGCCCCAGCATTTT
TRBJ2-5 . TRBD1 TRBV2 CATWDSEETQYF TGTGCCACCTGGGACAGCGAAGAGACCCAGTACTTC
TRBJ2-3 . TRBD2 TRBV9 CASSATSGTSGRTDTDTQYF TGTGCCAGCAGTGCCACCTCCGGGACTAGCGGGAGGACTGATACAGATACGCAGTATTTT
TRBJ2-3 . TRBD2 TRBV28 CASSFKLGLGGITDTQYF TGTGCCAGCAGTTTTAAATTGGGACTAGGGGGTATCACAGATACGCAGTATTTT
TRBJ2-5 . TRBD1 TRBV14 CASSHIGQGQETQYF TGTGCCAGCAGCCACATTGGACAGGGGCAAGAGACCCAGTACTTC
TRBJ1-1 . . TRBV5-1 CASSLQGPGKNTEAFF TGCGCCAGCAGCTTGCAGGGGCCGGGGAAGAACACTGAAGCTTTCTTT
TRBJ2-7 . TRBD2 TRBV27 CASSWRTSPKAYEQYF TGTGCCAGCAGTTGGCGGACTAGCCCAAAAGCCTACGAGCAGTACTTC
TRBJ2-1 . . TRBV7-9 CASSLPTRPYNEQFF TGTGCCAGCAGCCTGCCGACCCGCCCCTACAATGAGCAGTTCTTC
TRBJ2-1 . . TRBV2 CASRGARNEQFF TGTGCCAGCAGGGGGGCGCGGAATGAGCAGTTCTTC
TRBJ2-7 . . TRBV7-6 CASSLGSAGDEQYF TGTGCCAGCAGCTTAGGCTCTGCAGGGGACGAGCAGTACTTC
TRBJ2-3 . TRBD1 TRBV5-1 CASSLGDRDASDTQYF TGCGCCAGCAGCTTGGGGGACAGGGACGCCTCAGATACGCAGTATTTT
TRBJ2-1 . . TRBV9 CASSPLEGGNYNEQFF TGTGCCAGCAGCCCTCTCGAGGGAGGTAACTACAATGAGCAGTTCTTC
TRBJ1-5 . TRBD1 TRBV4-1 CASSFTPGQENQPQHF TGCGCCAGCAGCTTTACCCCGGGACAGGAGAATCAGCCCCAGCATTTT
TRBJ2-7 . . TRBV2 CASTEGLISYEQYF TGTGCCAGCACCGAGGGGCTAATCTCCTACGAGCAGTACTTC
TRBJ2-7 once TRBD2 TRBV19 CASSKLAGVYEQYF TGTGCCAGTAGTAAACTAGCGGGAGTGTACGAGCAGTACTTC
TRBJ2-2 . . TRBV4-3 CASSQGDWGGNTGELFF TGCGCCAGCAGCCAAGGAGATTGGGGAGGCAACACCGGGGAGCTGTTTTTT
TRBJ2-2 . . TRBV27 CASGSGPANTGELFF TGTGCCAGCGGGAGCGGACCAGCGAACACCGGGGAGCTGTTTTTT
TRBJ1-1 . . TRBV4-1 CASSRSDGGTEAFF TGCGCCAGCAGCCGCTCCGATGGGGGCACTGAAGCTTTCTTT
TRBJ2-3 once TRBD1 TRBV7-9 CASSRMTGGKDTDTQYF TGTGCCAGCAGCCGCATGACAGGGGGGAAAGACACAGATACGCAGTATTTT
TRBJ2-5 . . TRBV11-2 CASSTMEHQETQYF TGTGCCAGCAGCACTATGGAGCACCAAGAGACCCAGTACTTC